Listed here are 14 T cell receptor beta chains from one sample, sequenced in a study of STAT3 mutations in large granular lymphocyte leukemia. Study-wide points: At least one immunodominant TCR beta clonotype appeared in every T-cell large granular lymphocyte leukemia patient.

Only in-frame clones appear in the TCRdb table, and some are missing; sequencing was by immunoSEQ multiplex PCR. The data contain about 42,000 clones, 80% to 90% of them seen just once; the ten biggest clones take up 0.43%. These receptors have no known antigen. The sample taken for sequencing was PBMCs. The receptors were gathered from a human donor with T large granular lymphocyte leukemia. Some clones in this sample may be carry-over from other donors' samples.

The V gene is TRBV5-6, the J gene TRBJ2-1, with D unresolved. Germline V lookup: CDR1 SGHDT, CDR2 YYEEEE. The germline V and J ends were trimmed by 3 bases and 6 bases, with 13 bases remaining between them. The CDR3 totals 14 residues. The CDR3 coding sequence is TGTGCCAGCAGCTCCCCCTGGCAGGCCAATGAGCAGTTCTTC. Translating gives CASSSPWQANEQFF.

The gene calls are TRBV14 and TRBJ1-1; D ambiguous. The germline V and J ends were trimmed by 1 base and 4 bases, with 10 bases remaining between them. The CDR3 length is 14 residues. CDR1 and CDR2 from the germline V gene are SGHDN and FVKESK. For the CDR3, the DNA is TGTGCCAGCAGCCAAGTTTATGGTGCCACTGAAGCTTTCTTT. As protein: CASSQVYGATEAFF.

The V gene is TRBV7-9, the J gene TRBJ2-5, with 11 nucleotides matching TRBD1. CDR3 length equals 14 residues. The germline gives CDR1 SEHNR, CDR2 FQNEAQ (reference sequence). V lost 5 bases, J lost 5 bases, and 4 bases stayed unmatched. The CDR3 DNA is TGTGCCAGCAGCCTGGGACAGGGGGACGAGACCCAGTACTTC. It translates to CASSLGQGDETQYF.

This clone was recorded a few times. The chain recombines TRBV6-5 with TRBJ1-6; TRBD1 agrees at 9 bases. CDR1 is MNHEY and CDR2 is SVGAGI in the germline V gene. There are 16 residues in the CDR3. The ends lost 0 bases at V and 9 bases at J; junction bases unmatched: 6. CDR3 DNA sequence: TGTGCCAGCAGTTACTCCCTCGGGACAGGGAGTTCACCCCTCCACTTT. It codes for CASSYSLGTGSSPLHF.

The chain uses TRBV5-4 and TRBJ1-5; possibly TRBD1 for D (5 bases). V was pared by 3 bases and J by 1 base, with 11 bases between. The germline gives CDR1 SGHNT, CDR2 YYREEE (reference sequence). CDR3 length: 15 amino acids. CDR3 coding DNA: TGTGCCAGCAGCTCCGGGGGGGGGAGCAATCAGCCCCAGCATTTT. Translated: CASSSGGGSNQPQHF.

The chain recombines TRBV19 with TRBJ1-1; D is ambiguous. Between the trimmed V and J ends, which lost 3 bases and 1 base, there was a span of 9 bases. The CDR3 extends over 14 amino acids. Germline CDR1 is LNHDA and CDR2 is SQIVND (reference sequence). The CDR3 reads CASSIRGSNTEAFF. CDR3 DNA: TGTGCCAGTAGTATTAGAGGGTCGAACACTGAAGCTTTCTTT. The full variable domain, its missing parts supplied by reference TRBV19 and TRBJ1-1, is DGGITQSPKYLFRKEGQNVTLSCEQNLNHDAMYWYRQDPGQGLRLIYYSQIVNDFQKGDIAEGYSVSREKKESFPLTVTSAQKNPTAFYLCASSIRGSNTEAFFGQGTRLTVV.

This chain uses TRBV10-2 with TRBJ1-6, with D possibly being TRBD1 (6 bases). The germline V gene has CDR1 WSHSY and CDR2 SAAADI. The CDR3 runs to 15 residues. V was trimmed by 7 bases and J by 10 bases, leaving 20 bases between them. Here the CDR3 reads CASTTSGQSRSPLHF. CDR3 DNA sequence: TGCGCCAGCACCACATCAGGACAGTCTCGATCACCCCTCCACTTT.

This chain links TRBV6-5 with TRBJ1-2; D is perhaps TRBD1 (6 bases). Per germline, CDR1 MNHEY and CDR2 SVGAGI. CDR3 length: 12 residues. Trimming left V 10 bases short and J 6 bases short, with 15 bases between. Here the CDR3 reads CATLRGVDGYTF. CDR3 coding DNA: TGTGCCACCCTGAGGGGGGTAGATGGCTACACCTTC.

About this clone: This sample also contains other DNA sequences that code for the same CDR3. The CDR3 here is CASSLGQGMSPLHF. CDR3 DNA: TGCGCCAGCAGCTTGGGACAGGGAATGTCACCCCTCCACTTT. V is TRBV5-1 and J is TRBJ1-6, with 7 nucleotides matching TRBD1. Germline CDR1 is SGHRS and CDR2 is YFSETQ. The CDR3 totals 14 residues. The J segment lost 10 bases and the V segment lost 0 bases, leaving 4 bases of the junction unmatched.

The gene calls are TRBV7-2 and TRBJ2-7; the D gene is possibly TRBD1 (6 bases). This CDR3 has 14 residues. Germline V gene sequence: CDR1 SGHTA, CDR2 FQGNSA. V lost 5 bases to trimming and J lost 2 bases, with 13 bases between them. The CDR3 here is CASSQRTAPYEQYF. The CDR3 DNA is TGTGCCAGCAGCCAGCGGACAGCGCCCTACGAGCAGTACTTC. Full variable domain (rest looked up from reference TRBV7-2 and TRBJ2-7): GAGVSQSPSNKVTEKGKDVELRCDPISGHTALYWYRQSLGQGLEFLIYFQGNSAPDKSGLPSDRFSAERTGGSVSTLTIQRTQQEDSAVYLCASSQRTAPYEQYFGPGTRLTVT.

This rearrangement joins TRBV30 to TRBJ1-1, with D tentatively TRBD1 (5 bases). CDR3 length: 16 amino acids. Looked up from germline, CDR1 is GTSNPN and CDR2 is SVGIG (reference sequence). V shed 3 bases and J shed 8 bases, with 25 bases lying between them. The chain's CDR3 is CAWRGTGAEAFSEAFF. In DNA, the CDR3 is TGTGCCTGGAGGGGGACCGGTGCCGAAGCTTTCTCCGAAGCTTTCTTT. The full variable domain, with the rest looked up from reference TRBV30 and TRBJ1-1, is SQTIHQWPATLVQPVGSPLSLECTVEGTSNPNLYWYRQAAGRGLQLLFYSVGIGQISSEVPQNLSASRPQDRQFILSSKKLLLSDSGFYLCAWRGTGAEAFSEAFFGQGTRLTVV.

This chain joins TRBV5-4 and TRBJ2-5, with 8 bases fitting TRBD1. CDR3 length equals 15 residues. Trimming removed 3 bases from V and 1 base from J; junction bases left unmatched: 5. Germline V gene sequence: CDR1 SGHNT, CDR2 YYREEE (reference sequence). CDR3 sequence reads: CASSWGQVLQETQYF. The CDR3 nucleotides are TGTGCCAGCAGCTGGGGACAGGTTCTCCAAGAGACCCAGTACTTC.

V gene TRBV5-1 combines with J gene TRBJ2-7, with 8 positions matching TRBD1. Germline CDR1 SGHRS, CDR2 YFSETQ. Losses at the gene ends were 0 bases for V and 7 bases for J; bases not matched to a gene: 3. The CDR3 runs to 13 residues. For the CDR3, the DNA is TGCGCCAGCAGCTTGGGACAGGGGTGGGAGCAGTACTTC. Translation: CASSLGQGWEQYF.

For the CDR3, the DNA is TGTGCCAGCAGAGCAGACATGAACACTGAAGCTTTCTTT. Its translation: CASRADMNTEAFF. The chain is built from TRBV2 and TRBJ1-1; no firm D call. The CDR3 runs 13 residues. In germline, CDR1 is SNHLY, CDR2 FYNNEI. Trimming shortened V by 6 bases and J by 0 bases, and 8 bases separated the two germline ends.